This T cell receptor (beta chain) was obtained from a study of blood T cell repertoires in COVID-19. About the research overall: Acute-phase and convalescent COVID-19 samples originated in the United States, Italy and Spain. PBMCs, B-cell-depleted T cells, or T cells provided the cDNA or gDNA that made up the material.

The CDR3 totals 16 residues. Trimming removed 1 base at V and 6 bases at J, with 15 bases between. From germline, CDR1 is MGHDK and CDR2 SYGVNS. In the source study's methods: By means of reference gene primer amplification, nucleated cell counts were estimated. TCRdb's copy holds only in-frame clones and misses some; the assay was immunoSEQ multiplex PCR. V and J calls and clone size are as listed in that table; D and trimming were resolved from the DNA. The repertoire holds a few hundred thousand clones, about four fifths seen once, with 3.1% in the top ten. V gene TRBV25-1 combines with J gene TRBJ1-4; D is uncertain. This sequence was found in a woman in her late teens or twenties with acute or convalescent COVID-19. Sequences were obtained from peripheral blood. This CDR3 is CASSELSGFRDEKLFF. The CDR3 DNA is TGTGCCAGCAGTGAATTATCGGGGTTCCGGGATGAAAAACTGTTTTTT.